This is a list of T cell receptor beta chains from one sample in a study of T cell responses to AZD1222 COVID-19 vaccine. This table comes from immunoSEQ multiplex PCR, and its TCRdb copy is limited to in-frame clones, with some not included. In the table there are 120,000 to 150,000 clones, almost 95% of which are singletons. Sequences were derived from peripheral blood, sampled 28 days after the second AZD1222 dose. These TCRs come from an adult who received the AZD1222 COVID-19 vaccine. The CDR3 runs from the conserved cysteine through the conserved F or W. D genes are given only for firm matches. Expanded clones are given a class, and other clones once, few, many or no size at all.

D: TRBD1; J: TRBJ1-6; length: 14; V: TRBV28; size: NA; CDR3: CASTGGRGESPLHF; DNA: TGTGCCAGCACAGGGGGCAGGGGAGAATCACCCCTCCACTTT
D: NA; J: TRBJ2-1; length: 15; V: TRBV6-4; size: NA; CDR3: CASSYAARGGDEQFF; DNA: TGTGCCAGCAGTTATGCCGCGAGAGGGGGGGATGAGCAGTTCTTC
D: NA; J: TRBJ1-3; length: 14; V: TRBV3-1/TRBV3-2; size: NA; CDR3: CASSPSTGGNTIYF; DNA: TGTGCCAGCAGCCCTTCGACTGGTGGAAACACCATATATTTT
D: NA; J: TRBJ1-2; length: 14; V: TRBV10-3; size: NA; CDR3: CAISESSGTYGYTF; DNA: TGTGCCATCAGTGAGTCGAGCGGTACATATGGCTACACCTTC
D: NA; J: TRBJ1-3; length: 16; V: TRBV30; size: NA; CDR3: CAWSRVRVSSGNTIYF; DNA: TGTGCCTGGAGTCGAGTCCGGGTTAGCTCTGGAAACACCATATATTTT
D: NA; J: TRBJ1-3; length: 16; V: TRBV11-2; size: NA; CDR3: CASSPRAEGSGNTIYF; DNA: TGTGCCAGCAGCCCCCGTGCGGAGGGCTCTGGAAACACCATATATTTT
D: TRBD1; J: TRBJ2-1; length: 14; V: TRBV10-3; size: NA; CDR3: CATRDRLSYNEQFF; DNA: TGTGCCACCCGGGACAGGCTCTCCTACAATGAGCAGTTCTTC
D: NA; J: TRBJ1-2; length: 15; V: TRBV27; size: NA; CDR3: CASSLSGMPTYGYTF; DNA: TGTGCCAGCAGTTTATCGGGGATGCCCACCTATGGCTACACCTTC
D: TRBD2; J: TRBJ2-7; length: 16; V: TRBV5-1; size: NA; CDR3: CASSLFSAGDGYEQYF; DNA: TGCGCCAGCAGCTTATTCTCCGCGGGAGACGGGTACGAGCAGTACTTC
D: NA; J: TRBJ1-4; length: 12; V: TRBV7-9; size: NA; CDR3: CASSSTLGKLFF; DNA: TGTGCCAGCAGCTCGACCTTGGGAAAACTGTTTTTT
D: NA; J: TRBJ1-3; length: 15; V: TRBV4-2; size: NA; CDR3: CASSQDRAFGNTIYF; DNA: TGTGCCAGCAGCCAAGACCGTGCGTTTGGAAACACCATATATTTT
D: NA; J: TRBJ2-3; length: 15; V: TRBV6-4; size: NA; CDR3: CASSDSNSGTDTQYF; DNA: TGTGCCAGCAGTGACTCGAATAGCGGCACAGATACGCAGTATTTT
D: TRBD1; J: TRBJ1-2; length: 16; V: TRBV5-4; size: NA; CDR3: CASSDPGTGGNYGYTF; DNA: TGTGCCAGCAGCGATCCCGGGACAGGGGGTAACTATGGCTACACCTTC
D: NA; J: TRBJ1-2; length: 11; V: TRBV12-3/TRBV12-4; size: NA; CDR3: CASSLNYGYTF; DNA: TGTGCCAGCAGTTTAAACTATGGCTACACCTTC
D: NA; J: TRBJ1-2; length: 16; V: TRBV28; size: NA; CDR3: CASSNEEQNFNYGYTF; DNA: TGTGCCAGCAGTAACGAGGAACAGAATTTCAACTATGGCTACACCTTC
D: NA; J: TRBJ1-1; length: 12; V: TRBV29-1; size: NA; CDR3: CSVLDWNTEAFF; DNA: TGCAGCGTTTTAGACTGGAACACTGAAGCTTTCTTT
D: TRBD1; J: TRBJ1-1; length: 13; V: TRBV6-5; size: NA; CDR3: CASSGQPNTEAFF; DNA: TGTGCCAGTTCGGGACAGCCGAACACTGAAGCTTTCTTT
D: NA; J: TRBJ1-5; length: 16; V: TRBV19; size: NA; CDR3: CASSMGSGGSNQPQHF; DNA: TGTGCCAGTAGTATGGGGTCTGGTGGGTCCAATCAGCCCCAGCATTTT
D: TRBD1; J: TRBJ1-3; length: 14; V: TRBV29-1; size: NA; CDR3: CSVGNRGRGNTIYF; DNA: TGCAGCGTGGGAAACAGGGGGCGAGGAAACACCATATATTTT
D: NA; J: TRBJ2-2; length: 16; V: TRBV24-1; size: NA; CDR3: CATKDTANANTGELFF; DNA: TGTGCCACCAAGGACACAGCAAACGCGAACACCGGGGAGCTGTTTTTT
D: NA; J: TRBJ1-1; length: 14; V: TRBV2; size: NA; CDR3: CATSRSGEGTEAFF; DNA: TGTGCCACTTCAAGGTCGGGGGAAGGCACTGAAGCTTTCTTT
D: NA; J: TRBJ1-2; length: 16; V: TRBV6-5; size: NA; CDR3: CASSYRGTRGNYGYTF; DNA: TGTGCCAGCAGTTATCGTGGGACACGCGGTAACTATGGCTACACCTTC
D: NA; J: TRBJ2-7; length: 14; V: TRBV7-9; size: NA; CDR3: CASSLSEGPGEQYF; DNA: TGTGCCAGCAGCTTGAGTGAGGGCCCGGGCGAGCAGTACTTC
D: TRBD1; J: TRBJ1-2; length: 14; V: TRBV6-5; size: few; CDR3: CASSFSGGADGYTF; DNA: TGTGCCAGCAGTTTTTCAGGGGGCGCGGACGGCTACACCTTC
D: NA; J: TRBJ1-3; length: 15; V: TRBV7-2; size: NA; CDR3: CASSLAGGAGNTIYF; DNA: TGTGCCAGCAGCTTAGCCGGGGGTGCTGGAAACACCATATATTTT
D: NA; J: TRBJ1-4; length: 13; V: TRBV2; size: NA; CDR3: CASQAGTGEKLFF; DNA: TGTGCCAGTCAGGCGGGTACAGGTGAAAAACTGTTTTTT
D: TRBD1; J: TRBJ1-5; length: 17; V: TRBV4-3; size: NA; CDR3: CASSQDSPRGLHQPQHF; DNA: TGCGCCAGCAGCCAAGATTCTCCGAGGGGGCTGCATCAGCCCCAGCATTTT
D: NA; J: TRBJ2-1; length: 15; V: TRBV30; size: NA; CDR3: CAWSVRLGGHNEQFF; DNA: TGTGCCTGGAGTGTACGCCTAGGGGGGCACAATGAGCAGTTCTTC
D: NA; J: TRBJ1-1; length: 13; V: TRBV11-2; size: NA; CDR3: CASSLAENTEAFF; DNA: TGTGCCAGCAGCTTAGCCGAGAACACTGAAGCTTTCTTT
D: NA; J: TRBJ2-5; length: 14; V: TRBV6-5; size: NA; CDR3: CASTPRGQTETQYF; DNA: TGTGCCAGCACCCCCCGGGGACAAACGGAGACCCAGTACTTC
D: NA; J: TRBJ1-6; length: 15; V: TRBV3-1/TRBV3-2; size: NA; CDR3: CASSQGVQGNSPLHF; DNA: TGTGCCAGCAGCCAAGGGGTTCAGGGCAATTCACCCCTCCACTTT
D: NA; J: TRBJ1-4; length: 15; V: TRBV2; size: NA; CDR3: CASSEAQQARRKLFF; DNA: TGTGCCAGCAGTGAAGCGCAACAGGCTCGGAGGAAACTGTTTTTT
D: NA; J: TRBJ1-5; length: 15; V: TRBV28; size: NA; CDR3: CASRRKGGLNQPQHF; DNA: TGTGCCAGCCGGCGGAAGGGGGGGCTCAATCAGCCCCAGCATTTT
D: TRBD2; J: TRBJ2-7; length: 14; V: TRBV7-9; size: once; CDR3: CASLDGRAMVEQYF; DNA: TGTGCCAGCCTCGACGGGAGGGCCATGGTCGAGCAGTACTTC
D: NA; J: TRBJ1-1; length: 15; V: TRBV7-9; size: NA; CDR3: CASSLAQGLDTEAFF; DNA: TGTGCCAGCAGCTTAGCTCAGGGTCTGGACACTGAAGCTTTCTTT
D: TRBD1; J: TRBJ1-1; length: 16; V: TRBV19; size: NA; CDR3: CASSIIQGPKNTEAFF; DNA: TGTGCCAGTAGTATTATACAGGGGCCGAAGAACACTGAAGCTTTCTTT
D: NA; J: TRBJ1-5; length: 10; V: TRBV28; size: NA; CDR3: CASSGAVLFF; DNA: TGTGCCAGCAGTGGGGCTGTACTTTTTTTT